Sequencing of this T cell receptor (beta chain) was carried out in a study of CD8+ T cells in alopecia areata. Across the study: Treated patients swallowed 5 to 10 mg of oral tofacitinib twice daily.

Indicated treatment: oral pan-JAK inhibitor, 5-10 mg twice daily. This CDR3 spans 15 amino acids. With V trimmed by 1 base and J by 0 bases, 2 bases remained unmatched. Germline-derived CDR1 and CDR2 are SQVTM and ANQGSEA. Only a few counts were recorded for this clone. Sequencing used cDNA as its template, made by extracting RNA and reverse transcribing it. This table comes from immunoSEQ multiplex PCR, and its TCRdb copy is limited to in-frame clones, with some not included. The sample includes about 140,000 clones, about 86% of them seen just once. This clonotype was obtained from a human donor with alopecia areata. Sample: CD8+ T cells sorted from blood, taken at week 4, from a patient treated with tofacitinib. The chain has TRBV29-1 and TRBJ2-2; 7 bases match TRBD1. CDR3 DNA: TGCAGCGTTGAAGTGACAGGGACGAACACCGGGGAGCTGTTTTTT. As protein: CSVEVTGTNTGELFF.